The rows below give T cell receptor beta chains drawn from one sample of a study of response to subunit inactivated influenza vaccine. TCRdb called the RT-PCR reads again in MiXCR, with one record for every CDR3 protein. The table lists a few hundred thousand distinct CDR3 sequences, around 15% of them singletons, with over 8.5% in the top ten. The source material was PBMCs from blood, sampled roughly 12 days after vaccination. All receptors derive from a man aged 50 to 59 who received an inactivated influenza vaccine. Each CDR3 is given with its conserved first and last residue. D genes are given only for firm matches. Size is stated for part of the rows, as once, few or many counts, or as a class when the clone is expanded.

many	TRBJ2-3	TRBV15	19	TRBD2	CATSRDWASGATRTDTQYF	TGTGCCACCAGCAGAGATTGGGCTAGCGGGGCAACCCGCACAGATACGCAGTATTTT
-	TRBJ2-3	TRBV20-1	15	-	CSARPAGRDTDTQYF	TGCAGTGCTAGACCGGCGGGGCGGGACACAGATACGCAGTATTTT
many	TRBJ2-1	TRBV9	15	-	CASSATSPGHNEQFF	TGTGCCAGCAGCGCAACTAGCCCGGGACACAATGAGCAGTTCTTC
few	TRBJ1-2	TRBV7-2	14	TRBD1	CASSSTQGVYGYTF	TGTGCCAGCAGCTCAACCCAGGGGGTCTATGGCTACACCTTC
few	TRBJ1-5	TRBV2	15	-	CASSDGGLGNQPQHF	TGTGCCAGCAGTGATGGGGGCCTAGGCAATCAGCCCCAGCATTTT
-	TRBJ2-1	TRBV12-3/TRBV12-4	13	TRBD2	CASSAPGLLLQFF	TGTGCCAGCAGTGCCCCGGGACTACTTTTGCAGTTCTTC
few	TRBJ2-1	TRBV5-6	16	-	CASSLVTRRYYNEQFF	TGTGCCAGCAGCTTGGTGACTAGGCGATACTACAATGAGCAGTTCTTC
many	TRBJ2-1	TRBV14	17	-	CASSPVGGKSSYNEQFF	TGTGCCAGCAGCCCCGTTGGGGGTAAGAGCTCCTACAATGAGCAGTTCTTC
many	TRBJ2-3	TRBV4-3	16	-	CASSQDPRGPGNTQYF	TGCGCCAGCAGCCAAGATCCGCGGGGGCCTGGAAATACGCAGTATTTT
few	TRBJ2-1	TRBV13	17	TRBD2	CASSGWRGLAGADEQFF	TGTGCCAGCAGCGGATGGAGGGGACTAGCGGGAGCTGATGAGCAGTTCTTC
few	TRBJ2-1	TRBV12-3/TRBV12-4	18	TRBD1	CASSLRLVGQGFMNEQFF	TGTGCCAGCAGTTTAAGGCTAGTAGGACAGGGGTTCATGAATGAGCAGTTCTTC
-	TRBJ2-1	TRBV29-1	14	TRBD2	CSAVGTNQYNEQFF	TGCAGCGCTGTGGGGACTAACCAATACAATGAGCAGTTCTTC
few	TRBJ2-1	TRBV29-1	13	-	CSVGGRGGNEQFF	TGCAGCGTGGGAGGAAGGGGAGGCAATGAGCAGTTCTTC
few	TRBJ1-5	TRBV3-1	15	-	CASSQDFYSNQPQHF	TGTGCCAGCAGCCAAGACTTTTATAGCAATCAGCCCCAGCATTTT
-	TRBJ2-3	TRBV6-1	15	-	CASSLWGPSTDTQYF	TGTGCCAGCAGTCTTTGGGGACCCTCCACAGATACGCAGTATTTT
-	TRBJ2-3	TRBV12-3/TRBV12-4	13	-	CASSLAHGDTQYF	TGTGCCAGCAGTTTAGCGCACGGAGATACGCAGTATTTT
-	TRBJ2-1	TRBV6-5	14	TRBD1	CASSTRDRHNEQFF	TGTGCCAGCAGTACTCGGGACAGACACAATGAGCAGTTCTTC
-	TRBJ2-3	TRBV6-2/TRBV6-3	16	-	CASRRQGGSGTDTQYF	TGTGCCAGCAGACGACAAGGGGGTTCAGGCACAGATACGCAGTATTTT
few	TRBJ2-1	TRBV12-3/TRBV12-4	16	-	CASSLGLAGTANEQFF	TGTGCCAGCAGTTTGGGTTTGGCGGGAACCGCCAATGAGCAGTTCTTC
few	TRBJ2-5	TRBV7-2	16	TRBD2	CASSLSRGATQETQYF	TGTGCCAGCAGCTTATCGCGGGGGGCGACCCAAGAGACCCAGTACTTC
-	TRBJ2-7	TRBV4-1	11	-	CASSDVYEQYF	TGCGCCAGCAGCGACGTATACGAGCAGTACTTC
many	TRBJ2-5	TRBV19	13	-	CASSIGSGETQYF	TGTGCCAGTAGTATAGGTTCTGGAGAGACCCAGTACTTC
-	TRBJ2-7	TRBV19	13	-	CASSISIDYEQYF	TGTGCCAGTAGTATCTCCATAGACTACGAGCAGTACTTC
-	TRBJ2-5	TRBV6-2/TRBV6-3	18	-	CASSYNPKGTGSRETQYF	TGTGCCAGCAGTTACAACCCCAAGGGGACGGGCTCTCGAGAGACCCAGTACTTC
-	TRBJ2-3	TRBV7-6	16	-	CASSLEPPGAVDTQYF	TGTGCCAGCAGCTTAGAACCCCCGGGAGCAGTAGATACGCAGTATTTT
few	TRBJ2-6	TRBV5-1	18	-	CASSWLQAGSSGANVLTF	TGCGCCAGCAGCTGGTTACAGGCGGGCTCGAGTGGGGCCAACGTCCTGACTTTC
-	TRBJ1-5	TRBV12-3/TRBV12-4	16	TRBD1	CASSRGQAHSNQPQHF	TGTGCCAGCAGCCGTGGACAGGCCCATAGCAATCAGCCCCAGCATTTT
once	TRBJ1-3	TRBV9	15	-	CASSPGTAGEDTIYF	TGTGCCAGCAGCCCCGGGACGGCGGGTGAGGACACCATATATTTT
few	TRBJ1-1	TRBV29-1	11	-	CSVAGVTEAFF	TGCAGCGTTGCAGGGGTCACTGAAGCTTTCTTT
-	TRBJ2-6	TRBV18	17	-	CASSPPRSGSGANVLTF	TGTGCCAGCTCACCACCGAGGTCCGGGTCTGGGGCCAACGTCCTGACTTTC
many	TRBJ2-7	TRBV10-3	14	TRBD2	CAIKISGSSYEQYF	TGTGCCATCAAGATAAGCGGGAGCAGCTACGAGCAGTACTTC
few	TRBJ2-1	TRBV20-1	14	-	CSASGLETYNEQFF	TGCAGTGCTAGTGGGCTAGAAACCTACAATGAGCAGTTCTTC
-	TRBJ1-4	TRBV3-1	17	-	CASSHRQARAANEKLFF	TGTGCCAGCAGCCACCGACAGGCCCGAGCAGCTAATGAAAAACTGTTTTTT
many	TRBJ2-1	TRBV3-1	15	-	CASSQDSEQYNEQFF	TGTGCCAGCAGCCAAGACTCCGAACAGTACAATGAGCAGTTCTTC
-	TRBJ2-5	TRBV4-2	15	TRBD2	CASSQGGGGRETQYF	TGTGCCAGCAGCCAAGGAGGCGGGGGGCGTGAGACCCAGTACTTC
few	TRBJ2-5	TRBV6-5	15	TRBD1	CASSYTGTVQETQYF	TGTGCCAGCAGTTACACCGGGACAGTCCAAGAGACCCAGTACTTC
-	TRBJ2-1	TRBV5-1	17	-	CASSRRLATPSYNEQFF	TGCGCCAGCAGCAGGCGCCTGGCCACCCCTTCCTACAATGAGCAGTTCTTC
-	TRBJ1-1	TRBV7-2	16	-	CASSQPPTGANTEAFF	TGTGCCAGCAGCCAACCTCCGACAGGCGCGAACACTGAAGCTTTCTTT
many	TRBJ2-3	TRBV7-6	13	-	CASSYHSTDTQYF	TGTGCCAGCAGCTACCACTCCACAGATACGCAGTATTTT
few	TRBJ1-1	TRBV5-1	15	TRBD1	CASRWQGESSAEAFF	TGCGCCAGCAGATGGCAGGGGGAGAGCTCGGCTGAAGCTTTCTTT
-	TRBJ2-2	TRBV12-3/TRBV12-4	13	-	CASSSGVIGELFF	TGTGCCAGCAGTTCAGGGGTTATCGGGGAGCTGTTTTTT
few	TRBJ2-4	TRBV12-3/TRBV12-4	14	-	CASSFGGRGNIQYF	TGTGCCAGCAGTTTTGGTGGACGGGGAAACATTCAGTACTTC
-	TRBJ2-5	TRBV7-8	12	-	CASTLDQETQYF	TGTGCCAGCACCCTTGACCAAGAGACCCAGTACTTC
-	TRBJ2-3	TRBV27	13	-	CASRPGLRDTQYF	TGTGCCAGCAGACCGGGACTCCGAGATACGCAGTATTTT
many	TRBJ2-5	TRBV12-3/TRBV12-4	14	-	CASRRQTLKETQYF	TGTGCCAGCCGACGACAGACCCTGAAGGAGACCCAGTACTTC
few	TRBJ2-5	TRBV11-2	14	-	CASSLAFRQETQYF	TGTGCCAGCAGCTTAGCTTTCAGACAAGAGACCCAGTACTTC
-	TRBJ1-2	TRBV20-1	13	-	CSAHDGTPSGYTF	TGCAGTGCTCACGACGGGACCCCTTCTGGCTACACCTTC
few	TRBJ1-1	TRBV20-1	11	TRBD1	CSVGGLTEAFF	TGCAGTGTAGGGGGCCTCACTGAAGCTTTCTTT
few	TRBJ1-1	TRBV5-1	17	-	CASSPTLSTVMNTEAFF	TGCGCCAGCAGTCCAACTCTGTCGACAGTCATGAACACTGAAGCTTTCTTT
few	TRBJ2-7	TRBV7-8	14	TRBD1	CASSPRTGINEQYF	TGTGCCAGCAGCCCCAGGACAGGGATCAACGAGCAGTACTTC
-	TRBJ2-2	TRBV7-2	17	-	CASSLAPRRDITGELFF	TGTGCCAGCAGCTTAGCGCCGAGAAGAGATATCACCGGGGAGCTGTTTTTT
few	TRBJ2-7	TRBV3-1	16	TRBD2	CASSQGISGITYEQYF	TGTGCCAGCAGCCAAGGAATTAGCGGGATAACCTACGAGCAGTACTTC
-	TRBJ2-5	TRBV12-3/TRBV12-4	17	-	CASSQPPGQLGGETQYF	TGTGCCAGCAGTCAACCTCCGGGACAGTTGGGAGGTGAGACCCAGTACTTC
few	TRBJ2-3	TRBV12-3/TRBV12-4	14	-	CASSFRGSPDTQYF	TGTGCCAGCAGTTTTAGGGGGTCCCCAGATACGCAGTATTTT
-	TRBJ2-3	TRBV7-9	17	-	CASAQDRGAIVTDTQYF	TGTGCCAGCGCCCAGGACCGGGGGGCGATAGTCACAGATACGCAGTATTTT
many	TRBJ1-4	TRBV5-1	14	TRBD1	CASSSGQGNEKLFF	TGCGCCAGCAGCTCCGGACAGGGTAATGAAAAACTGTTTTTT
-	TRBJ2-1	TRBV28	16	-	CASSLWGQKGHNEQFF	TGTGCCAGCAGTTTATGGGGCCAAAAGGGCCACAATGAGCAGTTCTTC
few	TRBJ2-5	TRBV10-3	15	-	CAIRPGASLQETQYF	TGTGCCATCAGACCAGGGGCCTCCCTACAAGAGACCCAGTACTTC
many	TRBJ1-1	TRBV7-9	14	-	CASSRGLANTEAFF	TGTGCCAGCAGCCGGGGACTAGCGAACACTGAAGCTTTCTTT
-	TRBJ1-2	TRBV5-1	13	-	CASSRASDYGYTF	TGCGCCAGCAGCAGGGCTTCAGATTATGGCTACACCTTC